These T cell receptor beta chains were read from a single sample in a study of blood T cell repertoires in COVID-19. The method was immunoSEQ multiplex PCR; TCRdb's version includes in-frame clones alone and lacks a portion of them. This table has under 500,000 clones, 85% to 90% appearing once. Source material: peripheral blood. Source of these receptors: a woman in her 30s with acute or convalescent COVID-19. CDR3s include the opening cysteine and the closing phenylalanine or tryptophan. The D gene is left open where the match is weak. The listing skips clone size in some rows; elsewhere it reads once, few, many or a size class.

>TRBV28|once|TRBJ1-6|-
TGTGCCACCGAGGGAGGGCCCAATTCACCCCTCCACTTT
CATEGGPNSPLHF
>TRBV18|-|TRBJ2-6|-
TGTGCCAGCTCACCAATGGGACTTGACGCTGGGGCCAACGTCCTGACTTTC
CASSPMGLDAGANVLTF
>TRBV3-1/TRBV3-2|-|TRBJ1-2|-
TGTGCCAGCAGCGCACGGTTGGAGGGCTACACCTTC
CASSARLEGYTF
>TRBV30|-|TRBJ1-2|TRBD1
TGTGCCTGGAGAGTCAGGGACAGGGGCGGAGACGGCTACACCTTC
CAWRVRDRGGDGYTF
>TRBV19|-|TRBJ2-3|-
TGTGCCAGTAGGGGGAATAGGGGCGAGGAAGATACGCAGTATTTT
CASRGNRGEEDTQYF
>TRBV4-1|once|TRBJ1-1|-
TGCGCCAGCAGCCAAGGGCCCTTCGCTTTCTTT
CASSQGPFAFF
>TRBV5-6|-|TRBJ2-5|TRBD1
TGTGCCAGCAGCTTTACAGGGGAGGAGACCCAGTACTTC
CASSFTGEETQYF
>TRBV2|-|TRBJ2-3|TRBD2
TGTGCCAGCAGTGAAGGAGCGGCTAGCGGGGGCCTTAGCACAGATACGCAGTATTTT
CASSEGAASGGLSTDTQYF
>TRBV7-2|few|TRBJ2-7|TRBD1
TGTGCCAGCAGCTTAACAGGACAGGAGTCCTACGAGCAGTACTTC
CASSLTGQESYEQYF
>TRBV7-2|-|TRBJ2-5|-
TGTGCCAGCAGTCATATAGCGGTGGGGGAGACCCAGTACTTC
CASSHIAVGETQYF
>TRBV10-1|-|TRBJ2-7|TRBD1
TGCGCCAGCAGTCGGGACAGGGGGAGCCTCTACGAGCAGTACTTC
CASSRDRGSLYEQYF
>TRBV28|-|TRBJ1-5|TRBD1
TGTGCCAGCAGAAAACGAGTAACCCGGGACAGCTCAAATCAGCCCCAGCATTTT
CASRKRVTRDSSNQPQHF
>TRBV5-4|-|TRBJ1-1|-
TGTGCCAGCAGCTTGGAGCGGAACACTGAAGCTTTCTTT
CASSLERNTEAFF
>TRBV19|-|TRBJ1-5|-
TGTGCCAGTGCAGGGGACCAAGCCCCCCAGCATTTT
CASAGDQAPQHF
>TRBV7-8|-|TRBJ2-1|-
TGTGCCAGCAGCTTCGGCGGGGCCACGGGATCCTACAATGAGCAGTTCTTC
CASSFGGATGSYNEQFF
>TRBV3-1/TRBV3-2|-|TRBJ1-2|-
TGTGCCAGCAGCCAAGGAAGTGGGGCCCTGTGGGGCTACACCTTC
CASSQGSGALWGYTF
>TRBV5-1|-|TRBJ2-1|-
TGCGCCAGCAGCTTGACAGGGCTCTACAATGAGCAGTTCTTC
CASSLTGLYNEQFF
>TRBV5-1|-|TRBJ2-1|-
TGCGCCAGCAGCTTCGGGGGGCGCAACAATGAGCAGTTCTTC
CASSFGGRNNEQFF
>TRBV5-6|-|TRBJ1-1|-
TGTGCCAGCAGCTTGTTGGCCACTGAAGCTTTCTTT
CASSLLATEAFF
>TRBV19|-|TRBJ1-1|-
TGTGCCAGCCTGGGGAGGTTGAGTGCTTTCTTT
CASLGRLSAFF
>TRBV5-4|-|TRBJ2-7|-
TGTGCCAGCAGCTTGGAGGCCAGGGCCCCCTACGAGCAGTACTTC
CASSLEARAPYEQYF
>TRBV28|-|TRBJ1-4|-
TGTGCCGCCCGGAGGCAGTCTAATGAAAAACTGTTTTTT
CAARRQSNEKLFF
>TRBV6-5|once|TRBJ2-7|-
TGTGCCAGCAGAAGATACCGGGACACAACCTACGAGCAGTACTTC
CASRRYRDTTYEQYF
>TRBV6-4|-|TRBJ2-1|-
TGTGCCAGCAGTGACACAGTTACCTCCTACAATGAGCAGTTCTTC
CASSDTVTSYNEQFF
>TRBV5-1|-|TRBJ1-2|-
TGCGCCAGCAGCTTGGGCGTCGCGGATGGCTACACCTTC
CASSLGVADGYTF
>TRBV7-3|-|TRBJ1-3|-
TGTGCCAGCAGCTTAGGCGGCCTCTCTGGAAACACCATATATTTT
CASSLGGLSGNTIYF
>TRBV5-6|-|TRBJ2-1|TRBD1
TGTGCCAGCTTCCGGACAGGGACCTACAATGAGCAGTTCTTC
CASFRTGTYNEQFF
>TRBV9|-|TRBJ2-3|TRBD2
TGTGCCAGCAGCGTGACTAGCGGCACAGATACGCAGTATTTT
CASSVTSGTDTQYF
>TRBV29-1|-|TRBJ1-5|TRBD1
TGCAGCGTTGGGGAGACAGGGCGGGATCAGCCCCAGCATTTT
CSVGETGRDQPQHF
>TRBV6-1|-|TRBJ1-1|-
TGTGCCAGCAGTGAAGAAGTGCTTGTACAGCTGAACACTGAAGCTTTCTTT
CASSEEVLVQLNTEAFF
>TRBV24-1|-|TRBJ1-2|-
TGTGCCACCAGCCAGGGGAGGGACCCTCCGATCTATGGCTACACCTTC
CATSQGRDPPIYGYTF